A single sample gave rise to the 22 T cell receptor beta chains below, sequenced in a study of blood T cell repertoires in COVID-19. The method was immunoSEQ multiplex PCR; TCRdb's version includes in-frame clones alone and lacks a portion of them. The sample shows a few hundred thousand clones, over 80% of them seen only once. Material for sequencing was peripheral blood. Source of these receptors: a woman aged 40 to 50 who had recovered from COVID-19.

V usage is TRBV6-6 and J usage is TRBJ1-4; no reliable D call. V gave up 6 bases and J gave up 8 bases, with 10 bases separating them. This CDR3 comprises 12 residues. Per germline, CDR1 MNHNY and CDR2 SVGAGI (reference sequence). The CDR3 protein is CASREGREKLFF. CDR3 DNA sequence: TGTGCCAGCAGGGAAGGGAGGGAAAAACTGTTTTTT.

This chain links TRBV6-6 with TRBJ2-1; 7 nucleotides agree with TRBD2. This CDR3 has 16 residues. The junction had 15 bases not matched to a gene; V was cut back by 5 bases and J by 8 bases. The V gene's germline CDR1 is MNHNY and CDR2 SVGAGI (reference sequence). CDR3 residues: CASSRLAPSTADEQFF. The DNA for the CDR3 is TGTGCCAGCAGTAGACTAGCCCCCTCCACGGCAGATGAGCAGTTCTTC.

The chain recombines TRBV29-1 with TRBJ2-7, with 7 positions matching TRBD1. Trimming took 7 bases from V and 5 from J; bases not matched to a gene: 5. CDR3 length: 11 amino acids. Germline V CDR1 and CDR2: SQVTM, ANQGSEA. The CDR3 loop reads CSARDSHEQYF. CDR3 DNA: TGCAGCGCCAGGGACAGCCACGAGCAGTACTTC.

The genes are TRBV29-1 and TRBJ1-1; 10 bases are shared with TRBD1. The germline V gene has CDR1 SQVTM and CDR2 ANQGSEA. CDR3 length equals 13 residues. The J segment lost 6 bases and the V segment lost 6 bases, leaving 7 bases of the junction unmatched. CDR3 sequence (DNA): TGCAGCGTGCCGAGGGACAGGGGTTCTGAAGCTTTCTTT. Encoded protein: CSVPRDRGSEAFF.

The gene calls are TRBV5-1 and TRBJ2-2; D is possibly TRBD1 (5 bases). The CDR3 extends over 15 amino acids. Germline CDR1 reads SGHRS; CDR2 reads YFSETQ. Trimming removed 1 base at V and 1 base at J, with 8 bases between. DNA for the CDR3: TGCGCCAGCAGCTTGTTGACAGAGAACACCGGGGAGCTGTTTTTT. It translates to CASSLLTENTGELFF.

The chain's CDR3 is CASSLEGSGVNEKLFF. CDR3 coding DNA: TGCGCCAGCAGCTTGGAAGGGAGCGGGGTTAATGAAAAACTGTTTTTT. The genes are TRBV5-1 and TRBJ1-4; D remains ambiguous. Germline lookup yields CDR1 SGHRS and CDR2 YFSETQ. CDR3 length equals 16 residues. V shed 0 bases and J shed 4 bases, with 13 bases lying between them. The full variable domain, completed using reference TRBV5-1 and TRBJ1-4, is KAGVTQTPRYLIKTRGQQVTLSCSPISGHRSVSWYQQTPGQGLQFLFEYFSETQRNKGNFPGRFSGRQFSNSRSEMNVSTLELGDSALYLCASSLEGSGVNEKLFFGSGTQLSVL.

This clone was seen a handful of times. The gene calls are TRBV3-1 (or the pseudogene TRBV3-2) and TRBJ1-1, with 9 nucleotides matching TRBD1. Germline V gene lookup returns CDR1 LGHDT and CDR2 YNNKEL (reference sequence). The trim removed 5 bases at V and 4 bases at J, leaving 2 bases unmatched. The CDR3 spans 13 residues. The CDR3 nucleotides are TGTGCCAGCAGCACGGACAGGGGCACTGAAGCTTTCTTT. Its protein is CASSTDRGTEAFF.

This chain's CDR3 is CAWSSSHGRSYEQYF. The CDR3 bases are TGTGCCTGGAGTAGTAGCCATGGGAGGTCCTACGAGCAGTACTTC. The genes are TRBV30 and TRBJ2-7, with a possible D match to TRBD2 (6 bases). This CDR3 has 15 amino acids. Trimming took 2 bases from V and 1 from J, leaving 15 bases between them. Germline V gene lookup returns CDR1 GTSNPN and CDR2 SVGIG (reference sequence). The full variable domain, completed using reference TRBV30 and TRBJ2-7, is SQTIHQWPATLVQPVGSPLSLECTVEGTSNPNLYWYRQAAGRGLQLLFYSVGIGQISSEVPQNLSASRPQDRQFILSSKKLLLSDSGFYLCAWSSSHGRSYEQYFGPGTRLTVT.

The chain recombines TRBV28 with TRBJ2-1; TRBD1 agrees at 7 bases. The V gene's germline CDR1 is MDHEN and CDR2 SYDVKM. The CDR3 is 14 residues long. Unmatched junction bases numbered 5, after V lost 5 bases and J lost 4 bases. This chain's CDR3 is CASSLRDRYNEQFF. As DNA, the CDR3 is TGTGCCAGCAGTCTGAGGGACAGATACAATGAGCAGTTCTTC.

This clone was counted only a few times. V usage is TRBV7-2 and J usage is TRBJ2-5; D not certain. This CDR3 contains 12 residues. Germline loops: CDR1 SGHTA, CDR2 FQGNSA. V was trimmed by 7 bases and J by 5 bases, leaving 11 bases between them. Here the CDR3 DNA reads TGTGCCAGCACCCTCCCCGGGGAGACCCAGTACTTC. This gives the protein CASTLPGETQYF.

V usage is TRBV4-1 and J usage is TRBJ1-1; D may be TRBD1 (6 bases). Germline CDR1 MGHRA, CDR2 YSYEKL. This CDR3 region has 15 residues. Trimming removed 1 base from V and 0 bases from J, with 9 bases in between. CDR3 coding DNA: TGCGCCAGCAGCCAAGGGTGGGGGCTGAACACTGAAGCTTTCTTT. Its translation: CASSQGWGLNTEAFF.

The chain is built from TRBV3-1 (or the pseudogene TRBV3-2) and TRBJ2-3; D is perhaps TRBD2 (5 bases). Trimming cost V 1 base and J 4 bases, with 9 bases left between them. This CDR3 has 14 residues. The germline CDR1 and CDR2 sequences are LGHDT and YNNKEL (reference sequence). DNA of the CDR3: TGTGCCAGCAGCCAAGGGTGGCGGGCAGATACGCAGTATTTT. It is translated as CASSQGWRADTQYF.

The chain is built from TRBV9 and TRBJ1-5, with D tentatively TRBD1 (5 bases). Deletions cut 4 bases from V and 3 bases from J, with 14 bases between. CDR3 size: 15 residues. The germline V gene encodes CDR1 SGDLS and CDR2 YYNGEE. This CDR3 reads CASSLEDSNNQPQHF. The DNA of the CDR3 is TGTGCCAGCAGCTTAGAAGACAGCAACAATCAGCCCCAGCATTTT.

V usage is TRBV6-5 and J usage is TRBJ1-5; tentative D call: TRBD1 (5 bases). V shed 7 bases and J shed 6 bases, with 13 bases lying between them. The CDR3 is 13 amino acids. Looked up from germline, CDR1 is MNHEY and CDR2 is SVGAGI. The CDR3 bases are TGTGCCAGCATCCTTGTCGGGGGTCAGCCCCAGCATTTT. It is translated as CASILVGGQPQHF.

This clone turned up a few times. The genes are TRBV6-2 or TRBV6-3 and TRBJ1-2; TRBD1 aligns across 7 bases. Germline CDR1 is MNHEY and CDR2 is SVGEGT. With 5 bases clipped from V and 3 bases from J, the junction kept 12 bases outside the gene matches. CDR3 length: 16 residues. Here the CDR3 DNA reads TGTGCCAGCAGTCACCGGGACAGTCTTTTCTACTATGGCTACACCTTC. Its translation is CASSHRDSLFYYGYTF.

The rearrangement uses TRBV19 and TRBJ1-6, with 9 nucleotides matching TRBD1. Germline CDR1 and CDR2: LNHDA and SQIVND (reference sequence). The CDR3 contains 17 residues. V was pared by 5 bases and J by 9 bases, with 14 bases of the junction left unmatched. The DNA for the CDR3 is TGTGCCAGTAGTCTATGGAGACGGGACAGGGTTTTTTCACCCCTCCACTTT. It is translated as CASSLWRRDRVFSPLHF.

The chain employs TRBV10-3 and TRBJ1-4; a possible D gene is TRBD1 (5 bases). Trimming left V 2 bases short and J 6 bases short, with 10 bases between. Germline-derived CDR1 and CDR2 are ENHRY and SYGVKD. This CDR3 has 14 amino acids. In DNA, the CDR3 is TGTGCCATCAGTGAGACAGGTGGAGATGAAAAACTGTTTTTT. The encoded protein is CAISETGGDEKLFF.

V is TRBV5-1 and J is TRBJ2-5; tentatively, D is TRBD1 (5 bases). CDR3 size: 13 residues. Looked up from germline, CDR1 is SGHRS and CDR2 is YFSETQ. V was shortened by 4 bases and J by 1 base, with 8 bases between the two germline ends. CDR3 DNA sequence: TGCGCCAGCAGCGCCAGGGTCCAAGAGACCCAGTACTTC. Protein sequence: CASSARVQETQYF.

This clone was observed a single time. The V gene is TRBV4-1, the J gene TRBJ2-2; TRBD1 matches 8 bases. This CDR3 spans 17 amino acids. Germline V gene data show CDR1 as MGHRA and CDR2 as YSYEKL. J gave up 5 bases and V 0 bases, and 8 bases lay outside the gene matches. The CDR3 loop reads CASSQDSQGAGTGELFF. For the CDR3, the DNA is TGCGCCAGCAGCCAAGATAGTCAGGGGGCGGGAACCGGGGAGCTGTTTTTT.

V is TRBV2 and J is TRBJ2-7; D perhaps matches TRBD2 (6 bases). With 0 bases removed from V and 12 bases from J, the gap between germline ends came to 18 bases. The CDR3 is made up of 14 amino acids. The V gene's germline CDR1 is SNHLY and CDR2 FYNNEI. This chain's CDR3 is CASSEALLGGPLYF. The CDR3 DNA reads TGTGCCAGCAGTGAAGCGCTTCTGGGGGGACCGCTGTACTTC.

The V call is TRBV28, the J call TRBJ1-1; D unclear. V lost 10 bases and J 0 bases, leaving 9 bases between the germline ends. CDR1 and CDR2 from the germline V gene are MDHEN and SYDVKM. The CDR3 has 12 amino acids. CDR3 loop: CATFQVNTEAFF. Here the CDR3 DNA reads TGTGCCACCTTTCAGGTGAACACTGAAGCTTTCTTT.

This clone was observed a handful of times. The chain employs TRBV7-9 and TRBJ1-2; 9 bases match TRBD1. This CDR3 has 16 amino acids. CDR1 and CDR2 (germline): SEHNR, FQNEAQ (reference sequence). Trimming cost V 4 bases and J 5 bases; bases outside gene matches: 11. The DNA of the CDR3 is TGTGCCAGCAGCTCCCCGACAGGGGGAAATTGGTATGGCTACACCTTC. Translating it yields CASSSPTGGNWYGYTF. Looking up the rest from reference TRBV7-9 and TRBJ1-2 gives the full variable domain: DTGVSQNPRHKITKRGQNVTFRCDPISEHNRLYWYRQTLGQGPEFLTYFQNEAQLEKSRLLSDRFSAERPKGSFSTLEIQRTEQGDSAMYLCASSSPTGGNWYGYTFGSGTRLTVV.